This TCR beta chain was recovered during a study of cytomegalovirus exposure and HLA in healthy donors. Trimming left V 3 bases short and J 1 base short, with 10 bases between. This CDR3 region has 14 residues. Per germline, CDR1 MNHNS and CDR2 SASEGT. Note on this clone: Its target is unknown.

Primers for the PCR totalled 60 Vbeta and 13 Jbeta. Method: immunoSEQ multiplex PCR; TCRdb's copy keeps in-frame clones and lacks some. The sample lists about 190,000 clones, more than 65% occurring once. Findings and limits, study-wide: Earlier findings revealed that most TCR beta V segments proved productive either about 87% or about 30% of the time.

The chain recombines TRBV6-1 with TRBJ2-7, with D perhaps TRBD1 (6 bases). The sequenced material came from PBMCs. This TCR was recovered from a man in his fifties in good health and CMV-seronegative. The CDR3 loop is CASSDQGQSYEQYF. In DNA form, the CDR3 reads TGTGCCAGCAGTGATCAAGGACAGTCCTACGAGCAGTACTTC.